The rows below give T cell receptor beta chains drawn from one sample of a study of T cell changes during pregnancy in multiple sclerosis. Sequencing was performed with immunoSEQ multiplex PCR; in TCRdb, only in-frame clones are kept and a portion is missing. Here the sample spans some 49,000 clones, roughly 89% being singletons. The sequences come from peripheral blood, collected after pregnancy. The source is a female donor in good health, enrolled as a control in a pregnancy study. Each CDR3 is given with its conserved first and last residue. The D gene is left open where the match is weak. Only some rows state a clone size, as once, few, many or a class for expanded clones.

clone_size,j_call,v_call,d_call,cdr3_nt,cdr3_aa
NA,TRBJ1-1,TRBV7-2,NA,TGTGCCAGCAGCAAACTTCAGGGTGGGCCTGAAGCTTTCTTT,CASSKLQGGPEAFF
NA,TRBJ1-6,TRBV6-5,NA,TGTGCCAGCAGCCCACAGGGCTTCTATAATTCACCCCTCCACTTT,CASSPQGFYNSPLHF
NA,TRBJ2-7,TRBV5-1,NA,TGCGCCAGCAGCTACGACAGATACGAGCAGTACTTC,CASSYDRYEQYF
NA,TRBJ2-7,TRBV10-2,TRBD2,TGCGCCAGCGTGTCTAGCGGCTCCTACGAGCAGTACTTC,CASVSSGSYEQYF
few,TRBJ2-7,TRBV28,NA,TGTGCCAGCAATTCAGGATGGGCCTACGAGCAGTACTTC,CASNSGWAYEQYF
few,TRBJ2-1,TRBV27,TRBD2,TGTGCCAGCATATCGAGCGGGGGCCTCAATGAGCAGTTCTTC,CASISSGGLNEQFF
NA,TRBJ1-1,TRBV25-1,TRBD1,TGTGCCAGCAGTGATTATAACAGGGGGCTCACTGAAGCTTTCTTT,CASSDYNRGLTEAFF
NA,TRBJ1-3,TRBV7-6,NA,TGTGCCAGCAGCCGAGCAGGGTCCCCCTCTGGAAACACCATATATTTT,CASSRAGSPSGNTIYF
NA,TRBJ2-5,TRBV10-3,NA,TGTGCCATCAGTGAAGGTGAGACTAGGAAGTTTGGAGAGACCCAGTACTTC,CAISEGETRKFGETQYF
NA,TRBJ1-5,TRBV10-3,TRBD1,TGTGCCATCAACCCGGGACAGGGCTTGCCCCAGCATTTT,CAINPGQGLPQHF
few,TRBJ1-5,TRBV6-1,NA,TGTGCCAGCAGCAGACAGCCCAGCAATCAGCCCCAGCATTTT,CASSRQPSNQPQHF
NA,TRBJ1-3,TRBV5-6,NA,TGTGCCAGCAGCTGGGGGGGGAAAGGCAGAAACACCATATATTTT,CASSWGGKGRNTIYF